This TCR beta chain stems from a study of neurological immune-mediated disorders. This clonotype occurred many times. Its matching antigen is unknown. Regarding the study as a whole: Because no CDR3 amino acid sequences were shared across subjects by expanded clones, private repertoires were suggested in all groups. The greatest TCR clonal expansion appeared in HTLV-1-associated myelopathy and the smallest, falling below healthy controls, in multiple sclerosis.

This CDR3 has 14 amino acids. V gave up 2 bases and J gave up 5 bases, with 11 bases separating them. Germline CDR1 reads SGHRS; CDR2 reads YFSETQ. TCRdb re-called the 5' RACE reads with MiXCR, one entry per CDR3 protein. The table records some 33,000 distinct CDR3 sequences, about 1.6% of them present only once. The V gene is TRBV5-1, the J gene TRBJ2-1; either TRBD1 or TRBD2 may supply D (5 bases each). Sequences were obtained from PBMCs. The receptor's source is a woman aged 25-40 years with multiple sclerosis. CDR3 sequence reads: CASSFGGQNNEQFF. DNA for the CDR3: TGCGCCAGCAGCTTTGGGGGTCAAAACAATGAGCAGTTCTTC. The full variable domain, with the rest looked up from reference TRBV5-1 and TRBJ2-1, is KAGVTQTPRYLIKTRGQQVTLSCSPISGHRSVSWYQQTPGQGLQFLFEYFSETQRNKGNFPGRFSGRQFSNSRSEMNVSTLELGDSALYLCASSFGGQNNEQFFGPGTRLTVL.